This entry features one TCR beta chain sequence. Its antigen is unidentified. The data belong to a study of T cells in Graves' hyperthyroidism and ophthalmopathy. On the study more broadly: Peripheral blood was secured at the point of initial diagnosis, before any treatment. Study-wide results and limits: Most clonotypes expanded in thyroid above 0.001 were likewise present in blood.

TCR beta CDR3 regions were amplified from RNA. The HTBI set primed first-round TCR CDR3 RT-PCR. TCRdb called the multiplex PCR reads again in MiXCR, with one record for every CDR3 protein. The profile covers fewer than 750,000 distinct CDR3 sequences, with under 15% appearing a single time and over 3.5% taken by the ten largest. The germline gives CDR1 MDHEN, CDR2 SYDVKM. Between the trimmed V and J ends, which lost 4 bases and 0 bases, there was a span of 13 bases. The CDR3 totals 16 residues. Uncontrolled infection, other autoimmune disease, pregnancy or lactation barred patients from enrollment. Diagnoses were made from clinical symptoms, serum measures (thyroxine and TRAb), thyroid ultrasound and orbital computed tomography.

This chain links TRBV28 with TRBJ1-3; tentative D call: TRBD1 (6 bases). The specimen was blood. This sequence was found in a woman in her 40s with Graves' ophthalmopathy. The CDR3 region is CASSSIDRFSGNTIYF. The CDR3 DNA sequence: TGTGCCAGCAGTTCAATCGACAGGTTCTCTGGAAACACCATATATTTT. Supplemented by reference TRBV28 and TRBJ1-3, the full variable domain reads DVKVTQSSRYLVKRTGEKVFLECVQDMDHENMFWYRQDPGLGLRLIYFSYDVKMKEKGDIPEGYSVSREKKERFSLILESASTNQTSMYLCASSSIDRFSGNTIYFGEGSWLTVV.